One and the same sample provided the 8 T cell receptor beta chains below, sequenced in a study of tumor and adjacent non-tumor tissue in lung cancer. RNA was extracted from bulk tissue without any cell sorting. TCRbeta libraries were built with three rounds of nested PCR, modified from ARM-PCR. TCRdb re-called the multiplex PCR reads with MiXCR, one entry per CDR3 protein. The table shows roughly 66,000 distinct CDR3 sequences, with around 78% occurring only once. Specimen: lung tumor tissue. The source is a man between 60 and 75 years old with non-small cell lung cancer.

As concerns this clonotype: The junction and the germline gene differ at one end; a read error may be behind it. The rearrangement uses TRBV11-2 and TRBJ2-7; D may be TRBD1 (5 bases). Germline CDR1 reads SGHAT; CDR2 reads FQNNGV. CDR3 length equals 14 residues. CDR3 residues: CASRLGVSSYEQYF. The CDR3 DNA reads TGTGCCAGCAGATTAGGGGTCAGCTCCTACGAGCAGTACTTC.

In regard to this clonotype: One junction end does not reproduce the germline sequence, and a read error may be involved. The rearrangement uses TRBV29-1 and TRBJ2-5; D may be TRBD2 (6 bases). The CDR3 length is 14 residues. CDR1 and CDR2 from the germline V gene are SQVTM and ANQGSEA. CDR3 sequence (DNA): TGCAGCGTCGACGACGTGCGCTCGGGAGAGGCCCAGTACTTC. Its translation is CSVDDVRSGEAQYF.

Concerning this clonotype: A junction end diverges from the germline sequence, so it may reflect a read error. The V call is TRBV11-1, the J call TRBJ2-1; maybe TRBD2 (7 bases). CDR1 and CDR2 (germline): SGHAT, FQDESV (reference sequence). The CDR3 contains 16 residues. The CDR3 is CASSLVSGIGDNKQLF. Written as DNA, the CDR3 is TGTGCCAGCAGCTTAGTGAGCGGGATCGGGGACAATAAGCAGCTCTTC.

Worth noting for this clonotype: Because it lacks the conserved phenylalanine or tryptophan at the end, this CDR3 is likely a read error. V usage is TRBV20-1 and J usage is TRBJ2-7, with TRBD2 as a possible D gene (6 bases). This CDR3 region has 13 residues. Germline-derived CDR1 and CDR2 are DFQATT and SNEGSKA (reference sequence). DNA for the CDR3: TGCCGTGGCTTAGCGGAGAATTCCTACGAACAGTACTCC. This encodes CRGLAENSYEQYS.

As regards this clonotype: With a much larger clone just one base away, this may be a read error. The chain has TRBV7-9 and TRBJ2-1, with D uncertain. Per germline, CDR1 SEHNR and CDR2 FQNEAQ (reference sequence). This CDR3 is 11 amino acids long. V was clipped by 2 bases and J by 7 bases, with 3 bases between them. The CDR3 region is CASSLRNEQFF. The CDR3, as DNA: TGTGCCAGCAGCTTAAGGAATGAGCAGTTCTTC.

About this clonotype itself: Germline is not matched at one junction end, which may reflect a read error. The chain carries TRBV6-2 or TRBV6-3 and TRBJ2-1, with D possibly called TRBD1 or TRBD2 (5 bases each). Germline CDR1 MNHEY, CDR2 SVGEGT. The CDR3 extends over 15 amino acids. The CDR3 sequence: CATRTGTESYNGQFF. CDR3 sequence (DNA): TGTGCCACTAGGACCGGGACGGAATCCTACAATGGGCAGTTCTTC.

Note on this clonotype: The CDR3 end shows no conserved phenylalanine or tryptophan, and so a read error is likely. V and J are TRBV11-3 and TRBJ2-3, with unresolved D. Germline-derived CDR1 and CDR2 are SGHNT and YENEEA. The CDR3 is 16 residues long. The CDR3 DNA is TGTGCCAGCAGCTCCGGGCTAGTTGATAGCACGGATACGCAGTATTAT. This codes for CASSSGLVDSTDTQYY.

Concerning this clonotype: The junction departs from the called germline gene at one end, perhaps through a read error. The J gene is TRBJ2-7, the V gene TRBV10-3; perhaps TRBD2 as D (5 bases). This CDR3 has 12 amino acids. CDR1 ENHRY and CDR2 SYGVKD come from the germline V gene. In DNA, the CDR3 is TGTGCCATAGGCCCGGGGTCCTGCGAGCAGTACTTC. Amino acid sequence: CAIGPGSCEQYF.